This T cell receptor (beta chain) was recovered during a study of T cell responses to AZD1222 COVID-19 vaccine. The data were produced by immunoSEQ multiplex PCR, yet TCRdb's version contains in-frame clones alone and is incomplete. The sample lists over 50,000 clones; 81% were seen once. With respect to this clone: The target antigen is unknown.

V lost 8 bases and J 7 bases, leaving 19 bases between the germline ends. Germline V CDR1 and CDR2: SGDLS, YYNGEE. CDR3 length equals 13 residues. Pooling of second doses given at about 4 or about 12 weeks was done. General study results and limits: Donors, mostly white British, included more females; clonal diversity was possibly underestimated. Distributed over spike, vaccine-associated CD4 TCRs predominated at 160-218 and 743-854. Receipt of two AZD1222 doses was followed by a rise in Spike-specific TCR breadth and depth.

This material consisted of peripheral blood, taken 28 days after the second AZD1222 dose. V gene TRBV9 combines with J gene TRBJ2-7, with D unresolved. The TCR originated in an adult who received the AZD1222 COVID-19 vaccine. The CDR3 DNA follows: TGTGCCAGTTCTAATACATTCTTTGGGGAGCAGTACTTC. Translation gives CASSNTFFGEQYF.